This is a list of T cell receptor beta chains from one sample in a study of identifying expanded T cells in peripheral blood. The protocol was immunoSEQ multiplex PCR, while the TCRdb copy is restricted to in-frame clones and leaves out a portion. The sample lists approximately 100,000 clones; around 88% were seen once. Material: blood. Every receptor here comes from a person between 18 and 69 years old in good health. The CDR3 runs from the conserved cysteine through the conserved F or W. A D gene is named only where the DNA matches it firmly. Rows may omit the clone size; those that give it use once, few, many or a size class.

v_call	j_call	clone_size	d_call	cdr3_aa	cdr3_nt
TRBV5-1	TRBJ1-4	NA	NA	CASSPENEKLFF	TGCGCCAGCAGCCCTGAAAATGAAAAACTGTTTTTT
TRBV5-4	TRBJ2-7	NA	NA	CASSRRGGRYEQYF	TGTGCCAGCAGCCGACGCGGAGGGAGGTACGAGCAGTACTTC
TRBV28	TRBJ1-1	NA	TRBD1	CASSIPGQGVTKTAFF	TGTGCCAGCAGCATCCCGGGACAGGGGGTTACAAAGACCGCTTTCTTT
TRBV7-9	TRBJ2-1	NA	TRBD2	CASTHSGGLLYNEQFF	TGTGCCAGCACCCATAGCGGGGGGCTTCTTTACAATGAGCAGTTCTTC
TRBV25-1	TRBJ2-1	NA	NA	CASSALGPYNEQFF	TGTGCCAGCAGTGCCCTAGGGCCCTACAATGAGCAGTTCTTC
TRBV7-6	TRBJ1-5	NA	NA	CASSLAGYDQPQHF	TGTGCCAGCAGCTTAGCAGGGTATGATCAGCCCCAGCATTTT
TRBV2	TRBJ1-1	NA	TRBD1	CANPGQGDTEAFF	TGTGCCAACCCGGGACAGGGAGACACTGAAGCTTTCTTT
TRBV5-4	TRBJ2-6	NA	NA	CASSLAGVPGANVLTF	TGTGCCAGCAGCTTGGCCGGGGTTCCTGGGGCCAACGTCCTGACTTTC
TRBV19	TRBJ1-4	once	NA	CASSIEGLYQEKLFF	TGTGCCAGTAGTATTGAGGGGCTGTATCAAGAAAAACTGTTTTTT
TRBV7-9	TRBJ2-7	NA	TRBD1	CASSGWGTGSMFYEQYF	TGTGCCAGCAGCGGATGGGGGACAGGATCCATGTTCTACGAGCAGTACTTC
TRBV13	TRBJ1-1	NA	TRBD1	CASSMDRPEAFF	TGTGCCAGCAGCATGGACAGGCCTGAAGCTTTCTTT
TRBV7-8	TRBJ2-2	NA	NA	CASSLAEVTGGGDLYGELFF	TGTGCCAGCAGCTTAGCGGAGGTTACGGGAGGGGGCGACCTGTACGGGGAGCTGTTTTTT
TRBV28	TRBJ1-5	NA	NA	CASSLPGTRDQPQHF	TGTGCCAGCAGTTTACCCGGGACCCGCGATCAGCCCCAGCATTTT
TRBV4-3	TRBJ2-7	NA	NA	CASSQGGSSYEQYF	TGCGCCAGCAGCCAAGGAGGCAGTTCCTACGAGCAGTACTTC
TRBV5-6	TRBJ1-2	NA	NA	CASSLREAYGYTF	TGTGCCAGCAGCTTGAGGGAGGCCTATGGCTACACCTTC
TRBV10-3	TRBJ2-3	NA	NA	CAISGLDESTDTQYF	TGTGCCATCAGTGGTTTAGATGAAAGTACAGATACGCAGTATTTT
TRBV10-1	TRBJ2-5	NA	NA	CASSESRSQYQETQYF	TGCGCCAGCAGTGAGTCAAGGTCGCAGTACCAAGAGACCCAGTACTTC
TRBV5-3	TRBJ1-3	NA	NA	CARSLKSGNTIYF	TGTGCCAGAAGCTTAAAATCTGGAAACACCATATATTTT
TRBV4-2	TRBJ1-1	NA	NA	CASSQEGRGKGAEAFF	TGTGCCAGCAGCCAAGAAGGGAGGGGGAAGGGGGCTGAAGCTTTCTTT
TRBV7-9	TRBJ1-2	NA	TRBD1	CASRNSAVSQGAYGYTF	TGTGCCAGCAGAAACTCGGCCGTATCACAGGGGGCCTATGGCTACACCTTC
TRBV7-2	TRBJ1-1	many	NA	CASSLQVRPTEAFF	TGTGCCAGCAGCTTACAGGTTCGACCCACTGAAGCTTTCTTT
TRBV5-1	TRBJ1-3	NA	TRBD1	CASSTTGQGFSGNTIYF	TGCGCCAGCAGCACCACCGGACAGGGATTCTCTGGAAACACCATATATTTT
TRBV7-2	TRBJ2-3	NA	NA	CASSWIGGSTDTQYF	TGTGCCAGCAGCTGGATCGGGGGAAGCACAGATACGCAGTATTTT
TRBV28	TRBJ1-2	NA	NA	CASLGNYGYTF	TGTGCAAGTTTAGGGAACTATGGCTACACCTTC
TRBV11-1	TRBJ2-3	NA	NA	CASSLSRLDTQYF	TGTGCCAGCAGCTTATCCAGGCTGGATACGCAGTATTTT
TRBV14	TRBJ2-7	NA	NA	CASSQVTGRGVSYEQYF	TGTGCCAGCAGCCAAGTTACGGGCAGGGGAGTTTCCTACGAGCAGTACTTC
TRBV7-9	TRBJ1-4	NA	NA	CASSPTPGATDEKLFF	TGTGCCAGCAGCCCAACCCCGGGTGCTACGGACGAAAAACTGTTTTTT
TRBV11-3	TRBJ2-7	once	TRBD2	CASSLSAGGNYEQYF	TGTGCCAGCAGCTTATCAGCGGGAGGGAACTACGAGCAGTACTTC
TRBV2	TRBJ2-3	once	NA	CAGATDRTDTQYF	TGTGCCGGGGCGACCGACCGCACAGATACGCAGTATTTT
TRBV7-7	TRBJ2-1	NA	NA	CASSLDQGDEQFF	TGTGCCAGCAGCTTAGACCAAGGGGATGAGCAGTTCTTC
TRBV7-9	TRBJ1-2	few	NA	CASSKGVSAFNYGYTF	TGTGCCAGCAGCAAGGGGGTTTCAGCGTTTAACTATGGCTACACCTTC
TRBV7-8	TRBJ2-5	NA	TRBD2	CASSFGAGAYQETQYF	TGTGCCAGCAGCTTTGGAGCGGGGGCGTACCAAGAGACCCAGTACTTC
TRBV5-4	TRBJ1-1	NA	NA	CASSLGSGLGTEAFF	TGTGCCAGCAGCTTAGGGTCTGGATTAGGAACTGAAGCTTTCTTT